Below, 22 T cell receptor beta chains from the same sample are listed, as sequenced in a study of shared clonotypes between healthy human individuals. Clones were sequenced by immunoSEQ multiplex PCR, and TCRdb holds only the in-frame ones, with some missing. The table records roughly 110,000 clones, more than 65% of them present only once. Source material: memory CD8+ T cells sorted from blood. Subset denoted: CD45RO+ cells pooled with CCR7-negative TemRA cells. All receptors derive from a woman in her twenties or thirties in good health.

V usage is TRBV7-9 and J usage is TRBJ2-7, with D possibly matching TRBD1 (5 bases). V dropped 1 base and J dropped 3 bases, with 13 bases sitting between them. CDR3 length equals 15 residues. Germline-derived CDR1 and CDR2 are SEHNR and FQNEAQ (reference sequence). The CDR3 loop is CASSLGVGTGYEQYF. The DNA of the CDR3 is TGTGCCAGCAGCTTAGGGGTCGGCACAGGCTACGAGCAGTACTTC.

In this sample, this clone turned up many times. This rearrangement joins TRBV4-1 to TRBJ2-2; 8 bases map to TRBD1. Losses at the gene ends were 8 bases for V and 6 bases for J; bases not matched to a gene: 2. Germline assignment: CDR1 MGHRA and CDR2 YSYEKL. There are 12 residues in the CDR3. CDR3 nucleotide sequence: TGCGCCAGCGCACAGGGGGCCGGGGAGCTGTTTTTT. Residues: CASAQGAGELFF.

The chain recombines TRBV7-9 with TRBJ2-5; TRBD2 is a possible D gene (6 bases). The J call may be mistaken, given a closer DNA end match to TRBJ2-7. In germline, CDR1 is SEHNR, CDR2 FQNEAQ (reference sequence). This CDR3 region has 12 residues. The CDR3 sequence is CASSPSVAEQYF. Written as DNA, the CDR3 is TGTGCCAGCAGTCCTAGCGTGGCCGAGCAGTACTTC.

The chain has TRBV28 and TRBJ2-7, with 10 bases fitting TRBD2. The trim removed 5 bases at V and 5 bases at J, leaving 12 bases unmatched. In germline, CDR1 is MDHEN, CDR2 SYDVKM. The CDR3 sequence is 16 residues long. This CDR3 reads CASSLDLAGAGNEQYF. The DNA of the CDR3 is TGTGCCAGCAGTCTTGATCTAGCGGGAGCGGGCAACGAGCAGTACTTC.

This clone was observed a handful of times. Here the CDR3 DNA reads TGTGCCAGCAGTGCCGGGACTAGCCACAATGAGCAGTTCTTC. Translating it yields CASSAGTSHNEQFF. The V and J genes are TRBV6-4 and TRBJ2-1, with 9 bases identical to TRBD2. The CDR3 is 14 residues long. V was clipped by 4 bases and J by 5 bases; unmatched bases: 3. Germline V gives CDR1 MRHNA, CDR2 SNTAGT.

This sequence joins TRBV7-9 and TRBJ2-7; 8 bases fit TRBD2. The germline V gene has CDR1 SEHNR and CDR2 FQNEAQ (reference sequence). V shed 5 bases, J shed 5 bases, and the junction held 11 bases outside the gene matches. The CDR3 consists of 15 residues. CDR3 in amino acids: CASSQDPGTRDEQYF. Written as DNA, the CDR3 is TGTGCCAGCAGCCAAGATCCCGGGACTAGGGACGAGCAGTACTTC.

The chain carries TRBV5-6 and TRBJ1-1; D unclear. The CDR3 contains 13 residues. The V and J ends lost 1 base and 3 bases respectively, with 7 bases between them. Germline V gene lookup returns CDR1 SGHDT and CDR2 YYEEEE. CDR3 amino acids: CASSLPPDTEAFF. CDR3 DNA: TGTGCCAGCAGCTTGCCGCCGGACACTGAAGCTTTCTTT. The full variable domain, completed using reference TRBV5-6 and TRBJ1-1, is DAGVTQSPTHLIKTRGQQVTLRCSPKSGHDTVSWYQQALGQGPQFIFQYYEEEERQRGNFPDRFSGHQFPNYSSELNVNALLLGDSALYLCASSLPPDTEAFFGQGTRLTVV.

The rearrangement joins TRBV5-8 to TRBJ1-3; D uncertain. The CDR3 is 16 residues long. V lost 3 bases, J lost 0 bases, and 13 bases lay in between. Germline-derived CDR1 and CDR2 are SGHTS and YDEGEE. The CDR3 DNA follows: TGTGCCAGCAGCTCCCTAGGGCAGTTCTCTGGAAACACCATATATTTT. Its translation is CASSSLGQFSGNTIYF. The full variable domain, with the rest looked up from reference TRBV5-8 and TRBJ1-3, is EAGVTQSPTHLIKTRGQQATLRCSPISGHTSVYWYQQALGLGLQFLLWYDEGEERNRGNFPPRFSGRQFPNYSSELNVNALELEDSALYLCASSSLGQFSGNTIYFGEGSWLTVV.

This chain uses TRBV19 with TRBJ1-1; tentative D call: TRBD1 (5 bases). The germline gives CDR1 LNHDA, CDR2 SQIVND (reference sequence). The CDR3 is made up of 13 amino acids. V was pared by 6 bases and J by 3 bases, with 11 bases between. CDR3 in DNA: TGTGCCAGTAGAAGATTAGGGGACACTGAAGCTTTCTTT. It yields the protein CASRRLGDTEAFF.

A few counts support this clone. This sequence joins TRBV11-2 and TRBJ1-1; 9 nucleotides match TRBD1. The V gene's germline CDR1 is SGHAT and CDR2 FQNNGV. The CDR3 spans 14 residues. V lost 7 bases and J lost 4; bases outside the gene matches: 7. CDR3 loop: CASNSQGAVTEAFF. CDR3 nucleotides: TGTGCCAGCAACTCACAGGGGGCTGTCACTGAAGCTTTCTTT.

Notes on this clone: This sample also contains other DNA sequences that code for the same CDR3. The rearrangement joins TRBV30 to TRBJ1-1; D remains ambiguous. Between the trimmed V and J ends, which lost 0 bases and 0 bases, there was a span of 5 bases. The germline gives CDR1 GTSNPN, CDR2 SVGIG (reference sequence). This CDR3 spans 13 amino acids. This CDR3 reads CAWSVDVNTEAFF. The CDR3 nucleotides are TGTGCCTGGAGTGTAGACGTGAACACTGAAGCTTTCTTT.

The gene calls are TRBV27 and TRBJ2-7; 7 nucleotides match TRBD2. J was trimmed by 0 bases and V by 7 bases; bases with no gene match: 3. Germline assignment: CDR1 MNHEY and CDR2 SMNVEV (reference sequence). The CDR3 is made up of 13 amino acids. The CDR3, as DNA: TGTGCCAGCACAGCGGGGACCTCCTACGAGCAGTACTTC. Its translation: CASTAGTSYEQYF.

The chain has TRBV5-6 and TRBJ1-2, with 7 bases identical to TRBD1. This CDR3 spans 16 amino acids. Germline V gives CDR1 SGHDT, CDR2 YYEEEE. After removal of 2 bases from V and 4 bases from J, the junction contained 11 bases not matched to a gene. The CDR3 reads CASSFATGQIGYGYTF. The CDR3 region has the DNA TGTGCCAGCAGCTTTGCGACAGGGCAAATCGGCTATGGCTACACCTTC.

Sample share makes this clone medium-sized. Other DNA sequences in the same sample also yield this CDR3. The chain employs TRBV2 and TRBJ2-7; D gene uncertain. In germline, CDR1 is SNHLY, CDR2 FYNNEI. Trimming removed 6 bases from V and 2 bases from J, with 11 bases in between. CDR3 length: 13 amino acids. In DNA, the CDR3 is TGTGCCAGCAGGAATGCGGAGCCCTACGAGCAGTACTTC. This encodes CASRNAEPYEQYF. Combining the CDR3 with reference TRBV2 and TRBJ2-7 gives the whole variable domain EPEVTQTPSHQVTQMGQEVILRCVPISNHLYFYWYRQILGQKVEFLVSFYNNEISEKSEIFDDQFSVERPDGSNFTLKIRSTKLEDSAMYFCASRNAEPYEQYFGPGTRLTVT.

This CDR3 is CASSPPSGNSYEQYF. The DNA for the CDR3 is TGTGCCAGCAGCCCACCCAGCGGAAACTCCTACGAGCAGTACTTC. V and J are TRBV5-6 and TRBJ2-7; the D gene is possibly TRBD2 (5 bases). V lost 4 bases to trimming and J lost 0 bases, with 14 bases between them. CDR1 and CDR2 (germline): SGHDT, YYEEEE. CDR3 length equals 15 residues.

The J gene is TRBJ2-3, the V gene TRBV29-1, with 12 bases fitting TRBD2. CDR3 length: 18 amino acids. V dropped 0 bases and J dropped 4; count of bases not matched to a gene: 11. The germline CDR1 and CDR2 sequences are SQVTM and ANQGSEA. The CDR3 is CSVEDNLLAGGRPDTQYF. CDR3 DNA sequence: TGCAGCGTTGAAGATAACCTACTAGCGGGAGGTCGGCCAGATACGCAGTATTTT.

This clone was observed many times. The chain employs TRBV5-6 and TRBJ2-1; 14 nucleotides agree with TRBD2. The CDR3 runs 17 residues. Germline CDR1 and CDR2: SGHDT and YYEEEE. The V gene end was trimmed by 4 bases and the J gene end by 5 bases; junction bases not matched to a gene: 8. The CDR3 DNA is TGTGCCAGCAGCCCGGGACTAGCGGGAGCGTGGGACAATGAGCAGTTCTTC. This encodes CASSPGLAGAWDNEQFF.

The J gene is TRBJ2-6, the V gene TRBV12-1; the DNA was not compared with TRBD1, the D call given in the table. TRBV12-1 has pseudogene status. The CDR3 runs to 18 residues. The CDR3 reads CASSSLYYRTKSGQRPDF. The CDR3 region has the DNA TGTGCCAGCAGCAGTCTCTATTATAGGACAAAGTCGGGCCAACGTCCTGACTTT.

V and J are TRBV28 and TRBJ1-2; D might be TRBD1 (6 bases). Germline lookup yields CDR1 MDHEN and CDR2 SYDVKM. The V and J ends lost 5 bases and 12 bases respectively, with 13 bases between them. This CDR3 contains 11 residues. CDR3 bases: TGTGCCAGCAGTACACAGGGTGAGCACACCTTC. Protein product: CASSTQGEHTF.

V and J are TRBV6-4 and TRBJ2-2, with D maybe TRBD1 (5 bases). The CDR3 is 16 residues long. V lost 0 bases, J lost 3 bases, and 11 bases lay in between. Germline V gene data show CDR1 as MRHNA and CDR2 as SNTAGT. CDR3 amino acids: CASSDSKGRHTGELFF. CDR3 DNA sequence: TGTGCCAGCAGTGACTCTAAGGGGCGACACACCGGGGAGCTGTTTTTT.

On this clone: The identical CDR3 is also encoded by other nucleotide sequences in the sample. The CDR3 DNA follows: TGCGCCAGCAGCTTGGTACTAGCGGGAGAGCAGTACTTC. Its protein product is CASSLVLAGEQYF. V and J are TRBV5-1 and TRBJ2-7, with 10 bases matching TRBD2. V shed 0 bases and J 7 bases; nucleotides not matched to a gene: 1. CDR3 length equals 13 residues. Germline values: CDR1 SGHRS, CDR2 YFSETQ.

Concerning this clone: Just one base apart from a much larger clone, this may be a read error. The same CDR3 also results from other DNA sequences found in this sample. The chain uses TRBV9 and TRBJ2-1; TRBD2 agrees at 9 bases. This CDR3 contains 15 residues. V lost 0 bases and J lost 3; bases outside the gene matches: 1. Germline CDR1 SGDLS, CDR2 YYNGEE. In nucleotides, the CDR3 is TGTGCCAGCAGCGTAGCTAGCGGGGTCTACAATGAGCAGTTCTTC. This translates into CASSVASGVYNEQFF. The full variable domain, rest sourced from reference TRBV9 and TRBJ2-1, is DSGVTQTPKHLITATGQRVTLRCSPRSGDLSVYWYQQSLDQGLQFLIQYYNGEERAKGNILERFSAQQFPDLHSELNLSSLELGDSALYFCASSVASGVYNEQFFGPGTRLTVL.